This paragraph covers one TCR beta chain sequence. These data originate in a study of blood T cell repertoires in COVID-19. Study overall: Specimens from acute and convalescent COVID-19 originated in the United States, Italy and Spain. PBMCs, B-cell-depleted T cells, or T cells provided the cDNA or gDNA that made up the material.

Per the original data handling: Estimation of nucleated cell counts relied on the amplification of reference gene primers. Clones were read by immunoSEQ multiplex PCR, and TCRdb kept only the in-frame ones, dropping some. The V and J calls and clone size are taken from that table; D and trimming were inferred from the DNA. The top ten hold about 1.2% of the sample, which has about 330,000 clones, around 80% seen once. This CDR3 has 13 amino acids. The germline V gene has CDR1 ENHRY and CDR2 SYGVKD. The V and J ends lost 7 bases and 6 bases, in that order; junction bases with no gene match: 8. The specimen sequenced was peripheral blood. The chain has TRBV10-3 and TRBJ1-2; 7 nucleotides line up with TRBD1. The TCR originated in a woman aged 45 to 65 with acute or convalescent COVID-19. The CDR3 coding sequence is TGTGCCATCAATCCAGACAGGGCGGATGGCTACACCTTC. This codes for CAINPDRADGYTF.